The rows below give T cell receptor beta chains drawn from one sample of a study of T-cell reconstitution after alpha-beta-depleted transplantation in children. TCRdb itself ran the PCR reads through MiXCR, one entry per CDR3 protein. This sample yields almost 250,000 distinct CDR3 sequences, of which roughly 26% are seen a single time; roughly 2.5% belongs to the top ten. The sequencing used PBMCs, collected before TCRalphabeta/CD19-depleted stem cell transplant. These receptors originate from a girl aged 2-15 years with Fanconi anemia, due to receive a stem cell transplant. Both conserved end residues are part of each CDR3. Each record gives: clone size, J gene, V gene, D gene, CDR3 protein, CDR3 DNA. The D gene is left open where the match is weak. A clone size is listed for some rows: how often the clone was seen (once, few, many), or a class if it is expanded.

clone size: NA
J gene: TRBJ2-7
V gene: TRBV20-1
D gene: NA
CDR3 protein: CSARMLVSQGYEQYF
CDR3 DNA: TGCAGTGCTAGAATGTTGGTGAGCCAAGGGTACGAGCAGTACTTC

clone size: few
J gene: TRBJ2-5
V gene: TRBV20-1
D gene: TRBD2
CDR3 protein: CSAPGLADMYQETQYF
CDR3 DNA: TGCAGTGCTCCTGGACTAGCGGATATGTACCAAGAGACCCAGTACTTC

clone size: NA
J gene: TRBJ2-3
V gene: TRBV4-2
D gene: NA
CDR3 protein: CASSQGPILSDTQYF
CDR3 DNA: TGTGCCAGCAGCCAAGGACCAATCCTGTCAGATACGCAGTATTTT

clone size: NA
J gene: TRBJ2-5
V gene: TRBV9
D gene: NA
CDR3 protein: CASSVVGHGQETQYF
CDR3 DNA: TGTGCCAGCAGCGTAGTTGGTCATGGGCAAGAGACCCAGTACTTC

clone size: many
J gene: TRBJ1-2
V gene: TRBV28
D gene: NA
CDR3 protein: CASSFWGGGYGYTF
CDR3 DNA: TGTGCCAGCAGTTTCTGGGGTGGTGGCTATGGCTACACCTTC

clone size: many
J gene: TRBJ2-1
V gene: TRBV5-1
D gene: NA
CDR3 protein: CASRNISENEQFF
CDR3 DNA: TGCGCCAGCAGAAATATCTCGGAAAATGAGCAGTTCTTC

clone size: NA
J gene: TRBJ2-3
V gene: TRBV20-1
D gene: NA
CDR3 protein: CSVQDASTDTQYF
CDR3 DNA: TGCAGTGTGCAGGACGCTAGCACAGATACGCAGTATTTT

clone size: many
J gene: TRBJ1-5
V gene: TRBV29-1
D gene: TRBD1
CDR3 protein: CSVEARDRAGGNQPQHF
CDR3 DNA: TGCAGCGTTGAAGCACGGGACAGGGCGGGAGGCAATCAGCCCCAGCATTTT

clone size: many
J gene: TRBJ2-1
V gene: TRBV29-1
D gene: TRBD1
CDR3 protein: CSYISFGQGYNEQFF
CDR3 DNA: TGCAGCTACATAAGTTTTGGACAGGGCTACAATGAGCAGTTCTTC

clone size: many
J gene: TRBJ2-2
V gene: TRBV9
D gene: NA
CDR3 protein: CASSVHRNTGELFF
CDR3 DNA: TGTGCCAGCAGCGTACACCGGAACACCGGGGAGCTGTTTTTT

clone size: few
J gene: TRBJ2-1
V gene: TRBV20-1
D gene: NA
CDR3 protein: CSARGDYEQFF
CDR3 DNA: TGCAGTGCTAGAGGGGACTATGAGCAGTTCTTC

clone size: few
J gene: TRBJ2-3
V gene: TRBV29-1
D gene: NA
CDR3 protein: CSVEGVTDTQYF
CDR3 DNA: TGCAGCGTTGAAGGGGTCACAGATACGCAGTATTTT

clone size: NA
J gene: TRBJ1-3
V gene: TRBV20-1
D gene: NA
CDR3 protein: CSAPTGSGNTIYF
CDR3 DNA: TGCAGTGCTCCGACAGGATCTGGAAACACCATATATTTT

clone size: many
J gene: TRBJ2-1
V gene: TRBV29-1
D gene: NA
CDR3 protein: CSVEYQQFGEQFF
CDR3 DNA: TGCAGCGTTGAATACCAGCAATTCGGTGAGCAGTTCTTC

clone size: many
J gene: TRBJ2-1
V gene: TRBV29-1
D gene: TRBD1
CDR3 protein: CSGGQGLRRGNEQFF
CDR3 DNA: TGCAGCGGAGGACAGGGTTTGAGGAGGGGCAATGAGCAGTTCTTC

clone size: NA
J gene: TRBJ2-1
V gene: TRBV2
D gene: TRBD2
CDR3 protein: CASRTGLGSYNEQFF
CDR3 DNA: TGTGCCAGCAGGACGGGACTAGGGTCCTACAATGAGCAGTTCTTC

clone size: once
J gene: TRBJ2-7
V gene: TRBV7-9
D gene: NA
CDR3 protein: CASSLSQGTEQYF
CDR3 DNA: TGTGCCAGCAGCTTGAGTCAGGGTACCGAGCAGTACTTC

clone size: few
J gene: TRBJ1-3
V gene: TRBV20-1
D gene: NA
CDR3 protein: CSARPAGSGNTIYF
CDR3 DNA: TGCAGTGCCCGGCCGGCAGGGTCGGGAAACACCATATATTTT

clone size: few
J gene: TRBJ2-7
V gene: TRBV5-1
D gene: TRBD1
CDR3 protein: CASRDRDGYEQYF
CDR3 DNA: TGCGCCAGCAGGGACAGGGACGGCTACGAGCAGTACTTC

clone size: few
J gene: TRBJ2-5
V gene: TRBV25-1
D gene: NA
CDR3 protein: CASKLETQYF
CDR3 DNA: TGTGCCAGCAAGTTAGAGACCCAGTACTTC

clone size: NA
J gene: TRBJ2-1
V gene: TRBV27
D gene: TRBD2
CDR3 protein: CASSLSSGSASNEQFF
CDR3 DNA: TGTGCCAGCAGTTTATCAAGCGGGAGCGCTAGCAATGAGCAGTTCTTC

clone size: NA
J gene: TRBJ2-3
V gene: TRBV20-1
D gene: NA
CDR3 protein: CSARLPVGDTQYF
CDR3 DNA: TGCAGTGCTAGACTGCCGGTAGGGGATACGCAGTATTTT

clone size: many
J gene: TRBJ2-3
V gene: TRBV12-3/TRBV12-4
D gene: TRBD1
CDR3 protein: CASSFKTGSVYTVTQYF
CDR3 DNA: TGTGCCAGCAGTTTCAAGACAGGGTCGGTTTATACAGTTACGCAGTATTTT

clone size: NA
J gene: TRBJ2-5
V gene: TRBV20-1
D gene: NA
CDR3 protein: CSAPSGTQYF
CDR3 DNA: TGCAGTGCTCCCTCGGGGACCCAGTACTTC

clone size: many
J gene: TRBJ2-5
V gene: TRBV29-1
D gene: NA
CDR3 protein: CSVGTGPSGGETQYF
CDR3 DNA: TGCAGCGTTGGGACAGGCCCGAGTGGGGGGGAGACCCAGTACTTC

clone size: many
J gene: TRBJ2-4
V gene: TRBV5-1
D gene: TRBD2
CDR3 protein: CASSLGLAEGQNIQYF
CDR3 DNA: TGCGCCAGCAGCTTGGGACTAGCGGAAGGCCAAAACATTCAGTACTTC

clone size: NA
J gene: TRBJ1-1
V gene: TRBV29-1
D gene: NA
CDR3 protein: CSVAGVSRNTEAFF
CDR3 DNA: TGCAGCGTTGCAGGGGTGAGTCGGAACACTGAAGCTTTCTTT

clone size: few
J gene: TRBJ2-2
V gene: TRBV2
D gene: NA
CDR3 protein: CASSTRGHHTGELFF
CDR3 DNA: TGTGCCAGTTCGACGCGGGGGCATCACACCGGGGAGCTGTTTTTT

clone size: few
J gene: TRBJ2-7
V gene: TRBV28
D gene: TRBD2
CDR3 protein: CASSLVLAGEVNEQYF
CDR3 DNA: TGTGCCAGCAGTTTGGTCCTAGCGGGAGAGGTCAACGAGCAGTACTTC

clone size: many
J gene: TRBJ2-2
V gene: TRBV20-1
D gene: NA
CDR3 protein: CSARVPAGGELFF
CDR3 DNA: TGCAGTGCTAGAGTACCCGCTGGCGGGGAGCTGTTTTTT

clone size: many
J gene: TRBJ2-7
V gene: TRBV28
D gene: NA
CDR3 protein: CASSSQSGGSYEQYF
CDR3 DNA: TGTGCCAGCAGTTCCCAATCAGGGGGGTCCTACGAGCAGTACTTC

clone size: few
J gene: TRBJ2-1
V gene: TRBV6-1
D gene: TRBD2
CDR3 protein: CASRVSGSIYNEQFF
CDR3 DNA: TGTGCCAGCAGGGTTAGCGGGAGCATCTACAATGAGCAGTTCTTC

clone size: NA
J gene: TRBJ2-7
V gene: TRBV20-1
D gene: TRBD1
CDR3 protein: CSASDRGRPQYF
CDR3 DNA: TGCAGTGCTAGTGACAGGGGCCGCCCGCAGTACTTC

clone size: many
J gene: TRBJ2-7
V gene: TRBV29-1
D gene: NA
CDR3 protein: CSVVSAEQYF
CDR3 DNA: TGCAGCGTTGTTTCCGCCGAGCAGTACTTC

clone size: many
J gene: TRBJ2-3
V gene: TRBV29-1
D gene: NA
CDR3 protein: CSVEDISTDTQYF
CDR3 DNA: TGCAGCGTTGAAGACATTAGCACAGATACGCAGTATTTT

clone size: many
J gene: TRBJ2-5
V gene: TRBV28
D gene: NA
CDR3 protein: CASSLRGWGETQYF
CDR3 DNA: TGTGCCAGCAGTTTACGGGGTTGGGGAGAGACCCAGTACTTC

clone size: NA
J gene: TRBJ2-1
V gene: TRBV2
D gene: NA
CDR3 protein: CASEWNNEQFF
CDR3 DNA: TGTGCCAGCGAGTGGAACAATGAGCAGTTCTTC

clone size: NA
J gene: TRBJ2-1
V gene: TRBV20-1
D gene: TRBD2
CDR3 protein: CSASRTSGSYYNEQFF
CDR3 DNA: TGCAGTGCTAGCCGAACTAGCGGGAGTTACTACAATGAGCAGTTCTTC

clone size: many
J gene: TRBJ2-5
V gene: TRBV4-2
D gene: TRBD1
CDR3 protein: CASRGTGNKETQYF
CDR3 DNA: TGTGCCAGCAGAGGGACAGGAAATAAAGAGACCCAGTACTTC

clone size: NA
J gene: TRBJ2-7
V gene: TRBV2
D gene: NA
CDR3 protein: CASSEVQDYEQYF
CDR3 DNA: TGTGCCAGCAGTGAAGTGCAAGACTACGAGCAGTACTTC

clone size: NA
J gene: TRBJ2-1
V gene: TRBV6-5
D gene: TRBD2
CDR3 protein: CASSLRLAGGDYNEQFF
CDR3 DNA: TGTGCCAGCAGTTTACGGCTAGCGGGAGGCGATTACAATGAGCAGTTCTTC

clone size: NA
J gene: TRBJ1-1
V gene: TRBV10-3
D gene: TRBD1
CDR3 protein: CAISEFFGDRGTEAFF
CDR3 DNA: TGTGCCATCAGTGAGTTCTTTGGGGACAGGGGGACTGAAGCTTTCTTT

clone size: NA
J gene: TRBJ2-7
V gene: TRBV7-2
D gene: TRBD2
CDR3 protein: CASSRTSGPSYEQYF
CDR3 DNA: TGTGCCAGCAGCCGGACTAGCGGGCCCTCCTACGAGCAGTACTTC

clone size: many
J gene: TRBJ2-1
V gene: TRBV4-2
D gene: TRBD1
CDR3 protein: CASSQRDRTYNEQFF
CDR3 DNA: TGTGCCAGCAGCCAGAGGGACAGAACGTACAATGAGCAGTTCTTC

clone size: few
J gene: TRBJ2-7
V gene: TRBV7-6
D gene: TRBD2
CDR3 protein: CASSLESSGSYEQYF
CDR3 DNA: TGTGCCAGCAGCTTAGAGTCTAGCGGCTCCTACGAGCAGTACTTC

clone size: many
J gene: TRBJ2-7
V gene: TRBV7-2
D gene: TRBD2
CDR3 protein: CASSSRLAPYEQYF
CDR3 DNA: TGTGCCAGCAGCTCAAGACTAGCTCCCTACGAGCAGTACTTC

clone size: many
J gene: TRBJ2-7
V gene: TRBV27
D gene: NA
CDR3 protein: CATWGWGNEQYF
CDR3 DNA: TGTGCCACCTGGGGTTGGGGGAACGAGCAGTACTTC

clone size: many
J gene: TRBJ2-1
V gene: TRBV4-2
D gene: TRBD2
CDR3 protein: CASSQYTSGNPYNEQFF
CDR3 DNA: TGTGCCAGCAGCCAATACACAAGCGGGAACCCCTACAATGAGCAGTTCTTC

clone size: many
J gene: TRBJ2-5
V gene: TRBV29-1
D gene: NA
CDR3 protein: CSARDTAYQETQYF
CDR3 DNA: TGCAGCGCCCGGGACACCGCGTACCAAGAGACCCAGTACTTC

clone size: few
J gene: TRBJ2-3
V gene: TRBV20-1
D gene: TRBD2
CDR3 protein: CSARDGGGPSDTQYF
CDR3 DNA: TGCAGTGCTAGAGATGGGGGAGGGCCATCAGATACGCAGTATTTT

clone size: once
J gene: TRBJ2-7
V gene: TRBV2
D gene: NA
CDR3 protein: CASSEEGRTEQYF
CDR3 DNA: TGTGCCAGCAGTGAAGAGGGACGGACCGAGCAGTACTTC

clone size: once
J gene: TRBJ2-1
V gene: TRBV20-1
D gene: TRBD2
CDR3 protein: CSAFGTSGSNEQFF
CDR3 DNA: TGCAGTGCTTTTGGGACTAGCGGGAGCAATGAGCAGTTCTTC

clone size: few
J gene: TRBJ2-7
V gene: TRBV29-1
D gene: TRBD1
CDR3 protein: CSVEDGTATAYEQYF
CDR3 DNA: TGCAGCGTTGAAGACGGGACAGCCACAGCCTACGAGCAGTACTTC

clone size: NA
J gene: TRBJ2-1
V gene: TRBV29-1
D gene: NA
CDR3 protein: CSVVGVTPSSYNEQFF
CDR3 DNA: TGCAGCGTTGTGGGCGTGACGCCTAGCTCCTACAATGAGCAGTTCTTC

clone size: NA
J gene: TRBJ2-5
V gene: TRBV20-1
D gene: NA
CDR3 protein: CSASYVGQTQYF
CDR3 DNA: TGCAGTGCTAGTTATGTGGGACAAACCCAGTACTTC